This TCR beta chain was captured by sequencing in a study of T cells in Graves' hyperthyroidism and ophthalmopathy (dated by TCRdb to 2018 to 2020). As for the study more broadly: Peripheral blood samples were taken at the time of initial diagnosis, prior to any treatment. A discovery cohort of about 96 patients, about 43 with Graves' ophthalmopathy and over 55 with stable Graves' hyperthyroidism, was used to find distinguishing TCR V-J signatures. An independent validation cohort of 18 to 20 hyperthyroidism patients and 15 or so patients who later progressed to ophthalmopathy tested prospective prediction of ophthalmopathy. The roughly 90 discovery patients were divided at random into training and test sets in a 7:3 ratio. In addition, the study compared T-cell repertoires in thyroid tissue and in blood from over 5 Graves' hyperthyroidism patients. Once sampling was done, hyperthyroidism patients were given methimazole at a starting dose of 30 mg daily, whereas ophthalmopathy patients were given high-dose intravenous methylprednisolone. The paper reports TCR Vbeta CDR3 sequencing of some 140 peripheral blood samples: 40 or so ophthalmopathy, over 70 hyperthyroidism and around 17 progressor patients. What the study reported, not specific to this receptor: Most expanded thyroid clonotypes (frequency above 0.001) were also detected in blood, suggesting blood repertoires may reflect thyroid immune responses. A 13 V-J signature model separated ophthalmopathy from stable hyperthyroidism, with around 91% sensitivity and around 84% specificity in cross-validation and 80%/75% in testing. No statistical method was used to fix the sample size in advance, and group allocation was not hidden from the investigators. In validation, progression to ophthalmopathy was predicted by the model with 70.59% sensitivity and roughly 76% specificity, a median of roughly 6 months before onset.

The CDR3, from cysteine to phenylalanine, totals 17 residues. Just CDR3 DNA is preserved here, 51 bases in frame from base 1. CDR1 SGHVS and CDR2 FQNEAQ were looked up in the germline V gene. Clipping removes 5 bases from V and 8 bases from J, with 15 as the unmatched junction base count. To note about this clonotype: The clone's antigen remains unknown. The sample holds no much larger clone one base away, and base qualities are not on file.

Graves' hyperthyroidism was defined as stable when no progression to ophthalmopathy occurred over 18 months of follow-up. Hyperthyroidism patients were aged 18 to 65 years and newly diagnosed, with disease duration of less than 2 months. Any patient with an uncontrolled infection, another autoimmune disease, pregnancy or lactation was excluded. Diagnoses were established on the basis of clinical symptoms, serum thyroxine and TRAb, thyroid ultrasound, and orbital computed tomography. PBMCs were separated from roughly 10 ml of fresh peripheral blood using Ficoll-Paque density gradient centrifugation. Total RNA was extracted with Trizol reagent, and quality was checked on an Agilent 2100 Bioanalyzer. The TCR beta CDR3 regions were amplified from the RNA transcripts. For the first round of RT-PCR on the TCR CDR3, the HTBI primer set was used together with the Qiagen OneStep RT-PCR kit. A second multiplex PCR round built the libraries, followed by size selection and purification. Sequencing of the libraries was done on an Illumina HiSeq2000 using paired-end 100 bp reads. The study's own analysis went as follows. SOAPnuke was used to process the raw data, removing reads that contained adapters or uncalled bases, had a mean Phred below 15, or lacked an exact match to the constant primer or identifier. High-quality paired reads were merged with COPE v1.2.5, and unique nucleotide sequences were defined as clonotypes. MiTCR v1.1 was used to align the clonotypes against IMGT TRBV, TRBD and TRBJ reference segments. The analysis included only V-J combinations with a frequency above 0.0001, which together covered approximately 99% of the repertoires. The TCS score was defined as F50 (clonal expansion) divided by E x V (chaos), with BLOSUM62-based TCRdist calculated between CDR3 peptides within each V-J. Welch's t-statistics and random forest reduced 500 to 550 V-J features to 10 to 15, which were used in a naive Bayes classifier (R e1071). TCRdb applied fastp at Q25 and MiXCR to the public reads, then kept only in-frame beta chains. Rows with a matching CDR3 protein are joined into one entry that keeps the most common DNA and genes. The V and J calls follow TCRdb's processing rather than the paper's. The sample data list under 800,000 distinct CDR3 sequences, and 14% of these were observed just once. Together, the top ten hold approximately 10% of the sample.

This sequence uses TRBV7-8 and TRBJ1-4; the central 9 bases match TRBD1. The TCR originated in a woman between 18 and 30 years old with Graves' hyperthyroidism. The sample was blood. The nucleotide sequence is given as TGTGCCAGCAGCCGGTTGCCCCCAGGACAGGGGAACGAAAAACTGTTTTTT. Translated, it gives CASSRLPPGQGNEKLFF.